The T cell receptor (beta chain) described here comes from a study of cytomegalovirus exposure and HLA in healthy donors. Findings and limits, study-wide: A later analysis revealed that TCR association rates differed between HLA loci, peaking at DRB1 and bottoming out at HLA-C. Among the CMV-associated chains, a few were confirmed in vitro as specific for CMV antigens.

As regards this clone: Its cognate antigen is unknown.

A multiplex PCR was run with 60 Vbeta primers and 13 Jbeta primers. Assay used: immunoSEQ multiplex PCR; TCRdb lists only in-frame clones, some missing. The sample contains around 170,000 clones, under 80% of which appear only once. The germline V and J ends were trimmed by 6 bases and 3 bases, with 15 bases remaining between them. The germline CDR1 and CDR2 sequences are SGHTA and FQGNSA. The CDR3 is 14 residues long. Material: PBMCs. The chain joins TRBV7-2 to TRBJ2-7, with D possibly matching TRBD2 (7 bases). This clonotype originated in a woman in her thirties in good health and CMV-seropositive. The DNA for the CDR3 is TGTGCCAGCAGTCGAGGGGGAGGGAACTACGAGCAGTACTTC. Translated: CASSRGGGNYEQYF.